The clone carrying this TCR beta chain occurred many times. RNA transcripts served as the template for amplifying TCR beta CDR3 regions. HTBI primers drove first-round RT-PCR of the TCR CDR3. TCRdb reprocessed the multiplex PCR reads via MiXCR and lists one record per CDR3 protein. Seen here are some 500,000 distinct CDR3 sequences, more than 15% observed once, and the top ten hold 25% to 35%. The data were obtained in a study of T cells in Graves' hyperthyroidism and ophthalmopathy. CDR1 and CDR2 (germline): DFQATT, SNEGSKA (reference sequence). V shed 1 base and J shed 4 bases, with 10 bases lying between them. The CDR3 is made up of 13 amino acids.

Sequencing was done on a sample of blood. This TCR was sampled from a woman under 40 with Graves' ophthalmopathy. This chain connects TRBV20-1 to TRBJ1-1, with D perhaps matching TRBD1 (6 bases). CDR3 residues: CSARATGFTEAFF. CDR3 nucleotides: TGCAGTGCTAGAGCTACAGGGTTCACTGAAGCTTTCTTT.